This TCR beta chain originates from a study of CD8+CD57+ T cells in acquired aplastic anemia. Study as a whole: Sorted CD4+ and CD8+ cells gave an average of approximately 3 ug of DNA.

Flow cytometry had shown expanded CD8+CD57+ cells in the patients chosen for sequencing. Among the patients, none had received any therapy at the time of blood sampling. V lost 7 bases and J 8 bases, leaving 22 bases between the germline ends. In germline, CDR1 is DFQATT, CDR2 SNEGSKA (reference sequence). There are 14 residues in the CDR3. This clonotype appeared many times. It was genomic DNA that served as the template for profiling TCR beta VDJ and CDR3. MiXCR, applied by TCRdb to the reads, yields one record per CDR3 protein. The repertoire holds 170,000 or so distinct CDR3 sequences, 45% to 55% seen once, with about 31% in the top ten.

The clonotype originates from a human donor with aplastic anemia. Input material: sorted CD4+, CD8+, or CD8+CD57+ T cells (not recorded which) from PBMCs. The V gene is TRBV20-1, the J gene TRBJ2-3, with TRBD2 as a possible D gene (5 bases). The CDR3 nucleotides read TGCAGTGGGAGATCGAACTGGAAAGGAGGTACGCAGTATTTT. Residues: CSGRSNWKGGTQYF.